The 5 T cell receptor beta chains reported below all come from one sample, sequenced in a study of blood T cell repertoires in COVID-19. Measured with immunoSEQ multiplex PCR; TCRdb has only the in-frame clones, and not every one. The table has some 160,000 clones, 75% to 85% seen once; the top ten hold 5%. The sample consisted of peripheral blood. These receptors were collected from a woman in her 50s with acute or convalescent COVID-19.

The V and J genes are TRBV6-1 and TRBJ1-1; D is undetermined. Germline lookup yields CDR1 MNHNS and CDR2 SASEGT. CDR3 length: 15 residues. Trimming took 3 bases from V and 3 from J, leaving 14 bases between them. CDR3 region: CASSDLGSTDTEAFF. CDR3 coding DNA: TGTGCCAGCAGTGATCTGGGCAGTACGGACACTGAAGCTTTCTTT.

The sample holds one count of this clone. V usage is TRBV30 and J usage is TRBJ2-5, with D possibly being TRBD1 (6 bases). The germline V gene encodes CDR1 GTSNPN and CDR2 SVGIG (reference sequence). Between the trimmed V and J ends, which lost 0 bases and 5 bases, there was a span of 10 bases. CDR3 size: 13 residues. This CDR3 is CAWSVSGAETQYF. The DNA for the CDR3 is TGTGCCTGGAGTGTCTCAGGGGCGGAGACCCAGTACTTC.

This rearrangement joins TRBV5-1 to TRBJ2-1, with 7 bases fitting TRBD1. The CDR3 contains 14 residues. V dropped 4 bases and J dropped 1; count of bases not matched to a gene: 2. The germline CDR1 and CDR2 sequences are SGHRS and YFSETQ. The CDR3 DNA sequence: TGCGCCAGCAGCCTGGGACAGTCCTACAATGAGCAGTTCTTC. It encodes CASSLGQSYNEQFF.

V gene TRBV6-4 combines with J gene TRBJ2-1; 11 bases fit TRBD1. This CDR3 comprises 14 residues. The germline V gene encodes CDR1 MRHNA and CDR2 SNTAGT. The V gene end was trimmed by 2 bases and the J gene end by 6 bases; junction bases not matched to a gene: 0. The CDR3 nucleotides read TGTGCCAGCAGTGACGGGACAGGGGGCAATGAGCAGTTCTTC. Protein: CASSDGTGGNEQFF.

This clone was observed a single time. V gene TRBV9 combines with J gene TRBJ1-1, with a weak D call TRBD1 (5 bases). Germline V lookup: CDR1 SGDLS, CDR2 YYNGEE. This CDR3 contains 14 residues. V lost 0 bases, J lost 5 bases, and 11 bases lay in between. CDR3 sequence: CASSVAGGRTEAFF. For the CDR3, the DNA is TGTGCCAGCAGCGTAGCGGGGGGACGGACTGAAGCTTTCTTT. The complete variable domain, with remaining parts taken from reference TRBV9 and TRBJ1-1, reads DSGVTQTPKHLITATGQRVTLRCSPRSGDLSVYWYQQSLDQGLQFLIQYYNGEERAKGNILERFSAQQFPDLHSELNLSSLELGDSALYFCASSVAGGRTEAFFGQGTRLTVV.